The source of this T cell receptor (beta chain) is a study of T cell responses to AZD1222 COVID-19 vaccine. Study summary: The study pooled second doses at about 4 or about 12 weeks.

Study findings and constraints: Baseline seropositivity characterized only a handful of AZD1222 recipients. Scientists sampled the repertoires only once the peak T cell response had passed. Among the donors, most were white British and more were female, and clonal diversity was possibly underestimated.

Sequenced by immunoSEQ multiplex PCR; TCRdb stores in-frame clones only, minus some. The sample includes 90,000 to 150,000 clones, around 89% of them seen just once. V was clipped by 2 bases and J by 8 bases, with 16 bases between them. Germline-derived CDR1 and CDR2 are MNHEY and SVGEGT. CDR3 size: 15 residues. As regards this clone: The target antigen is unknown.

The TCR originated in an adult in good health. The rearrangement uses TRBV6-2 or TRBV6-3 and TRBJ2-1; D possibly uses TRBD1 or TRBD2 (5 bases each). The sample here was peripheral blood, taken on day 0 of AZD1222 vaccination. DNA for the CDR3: TGTGCCAGCAGTTACCGTGGTGTACGGGGCCATGAGCAGTTCTTC. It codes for CASSYRGVRGHEQFF.